This TCR beta chain was observed in a study of beta chain features in type 1 diabetes. For the study at large: Patients shared similar age, gender and cell yields with healthy donors. Study observations and caveats: Researchers report that Type 1 diabetes patients had moderately but significantly shorter TCRB CDR3s across all four CD4+ subsets. Type 1 diabetes patients showed fewer insertions and more deletions at VDJ junctions. A potential influence of HLA type upon TCRB rearrangement remained unresolved herein.

Germline CDR1 and CDR2: MNHEY and SMNVEV (reference sequence). Unmatched junction bases numbered 3, after V lost 2 bases and J lost 9 bases. The CDR3 extends over 13 amino acids. With regard to this clone: Its antigen remains unknown.

The study reverse transcribed the entire isolated RNA, so it sequenced expressed TCRB transcripts. Profiled with immunoSEQ multiplex PCR; TCRdb holds only in-frame clones, not every one. This table has 390,000 or so clones, around 14% appearing once. This receptor was obtained from a man aged 25-45 years in good health. The chain links TRBV27 to TRBJ2-1; 8 bases fit TRBD2. Sequenced sample: naive CD4+ T cells from blood. CDR3 nucleotide sequence: TGTGCCAGCAGTTTAAACGGACTAGCTGAGCAGTTCTTC. It codes for CASSLNGLAEQFF.